At least ten counts were recorded for the clone carrying this T cell receptor beta chain. The antigen is not known. This sample was taken from a study of HIV-infected children after antiretroviral therapy interruption. Turning to the study itself: Recorded EBV and CMV exposure existed for most children.

Germline CDR1 reads KGHSH; CDR2 reads LQKENI. Between the trimmed V and J ends, which lost 2 bases and 7 bases, there was a span of 20 bases. This CDR3 is built from 16 residues. The study, taken as a whole, reports: Naive CD4+ CDR3 sharing between time points fell after interruption began.

Treatment indicated: PENTA 11 planned treatment interruption arm or continuous ART arm. A 3' RACE protocol on RNA, with unique molecular identifiers, produced the TCR library. TCRdb re-derived calls from the 3' RACE reads in MiXCR, one entry per CDR3 protein. The sample lists 90,000 or so distinct CDR3 sequences; under 8% were seen once. The sequencing here drew on CD45RA+ CD4+ T cells from PBMCs, pooled from several time points, taken from a donor given antiretroviral therapy, either interrupted or continuous. Subset given: naive CD4+ CD45RA+ CD45RO- T cells. The receptor was isolated from a pool of human donors with HIV. The gene calls are TRBV18 and TRBJ1-1, with D perhaps matching TRBD1 (5 bases). The CDR3 DNA reads TGTGCCAGCTCACCAGCTACCGGAGGGGCCGGTAATGAAGCTTTCTTT. It is translated as CASSPATGGAGNEAFF.